The entry below describes one T cell receptor beta chain. Its antigen is not known. The identical CDR3 is also encoded by other nucleotide sequences in the sample. These data originate in a study of T cell responses to AZD1222 COVID-19 vaccine. In the study overall: Second doses that came at about 4 or about 12 weeks were put together. General observations from the study: Just a handful of AZD1222 recipients tested seropositive at baseline. Clonal diversity may have been underestimated, and the donors were mostly white British, with more females than males. Unmutated variant regions reportedly attract nearly half of all spike-specific TCRs.

The germline gives CDR1 SGHNT, CDR2 YYREEE (reference sequence). V lost 0 bases to trimming and J lost 7 bases, with 10 bases between them. The CDR3 runs to 14 residues. Some clones are missing from TCRdb's copy, which holds only in-frame ones; the method was immunoSEQ multiplex PCR. The top ten clones hold 1.5% to 2% of a sample with some 140,000 clones, 85% to 95% of them seen once. Sequencing was performed on peripheral blood, taken on day 0 of AZD1222 vaccination. The source of this sequence is an adult in good health. The chain joins TRBV5-4 to TRBJ1-4; D unclear. The CDR3 DNA reads TGTGCCAGCAGCTTGGCTGCGGAGGGTGAAAAACTGTTTTTT. Translating it yields CASSLAAEGEKLFF.